This TCR beta chain was identified during a study of Tregs in tolerant kidney transplant recipients (dated by TCRdb to about 2019). Study-wide context: TCRbeta sequencing was used in the study to identify donor-specific regulatory T cells before combined kidney and bone marrow transplantation, and the identified cells were then tracked after transplant. Several methods of expanding Tregs specific for an allogeneic donor were compared by TCRbeta repertoire sequencing in a few healthy controls. General study outcomes and caveats: Biological reproducibility was not examined directly, but technical replication error appeared to be minimal. Expanding Tregs with activated donor B cells appeared to identify the most biologically relevant and donor-specific TCRbeta repertoire. The study was limited by small patient numbers, and the findings need validation in larger populations and under other immunosuppression protocols.

A word on this clone: This receptor's antigen is unknown. No clone much larger than this one lies a single base away; base qualities are absent.

Per the germline V gene (reference sequence), GTSNPN is the CDR1 and SVGIG is the CDR2. V is shortened by 3 bases, J by 1 base, and the region joining them spans 11 bases. The CDR3 covers 14 residues, taking in both the cysteine and the phenylalanine. The sequence is cut down to CDR3 DNA, 42 bases in frame from base 1. Unstimulated Tregs (CD4+CD25+CD127-), CD4+ non-Tregs (CD4+CD25-), CD4 and CD8 cells were FACS-sorted from thawed PBMCs. Blood from healthy controls was obtained either as purchased buffy coats or from healthy volunteers. Healthy control blood was processed to PBMCs by Ficoll density gradient and cryopreserved, and patient PBMCs were collected before and after transplant. Genomic DNA was extracted from sorted cells with the QIAGEN DNeasy Blood and Tissue Kit for TCRbeta CDR3 sequencing. High-throughput TCRbeta CDR3 sequencing, which included PCR amplification with bias correction and internal controls, was done commercially through immunoSEQ. In the paper's pipeline: Unique productive TCRbeta sequences were defined by CDR3 nucleotide sequence when primers matched and otherwise by CDR3 amino acid sequence together with Vbeta and Jbeta genes. To correct for sorting error, sequences found in more than one sorted population at a frequency ratio of 2:1 or less were discarded, and the remaining shared sequences were assigned to the population with the higher frequency. Donor-reactive sequences were defined as at least 5-fold expanded in CFSE-low cells versus unstimulated cells, with frequency of at least 0.01% in CFSE-low cells. Jensen-Shannon divergence calculated on the top 100 TCRbeta sequences ranked by frequency was used to measure repertoire divergence. For samples with multiple sequencing runs, sorting error was corrected in each run separately before the runs were combined. Here the immuneACCESS table is served through TCRdb, limited to in-frame sequences with V and J called. Missing clones are a known gap in these copies; in checked studies unresolved V genes cover under half, and the rest lacks a known reason. V and J calls plus clone size are reproduced from that table; the DNA served to infer D and trimming. This sample is represented by more than 95,000 clones; about 90% of them were singletons. The ten biggest clones cover approximately 0.62% of the sample.

Sequencing was carried out using CD4+ T cells from blood. The chain is made from TRBV30 and TRBJ2-3, with TRBD1 as a weak D call on 6 bases. The receptor was derived from a human donor in good health. CDR3 protein: CAWSEGVGTDTQYF. The sequenced DNA is TGTGCCTGGAGCGAGGGGGTTGGCACAGATACGCAGTATTTT.